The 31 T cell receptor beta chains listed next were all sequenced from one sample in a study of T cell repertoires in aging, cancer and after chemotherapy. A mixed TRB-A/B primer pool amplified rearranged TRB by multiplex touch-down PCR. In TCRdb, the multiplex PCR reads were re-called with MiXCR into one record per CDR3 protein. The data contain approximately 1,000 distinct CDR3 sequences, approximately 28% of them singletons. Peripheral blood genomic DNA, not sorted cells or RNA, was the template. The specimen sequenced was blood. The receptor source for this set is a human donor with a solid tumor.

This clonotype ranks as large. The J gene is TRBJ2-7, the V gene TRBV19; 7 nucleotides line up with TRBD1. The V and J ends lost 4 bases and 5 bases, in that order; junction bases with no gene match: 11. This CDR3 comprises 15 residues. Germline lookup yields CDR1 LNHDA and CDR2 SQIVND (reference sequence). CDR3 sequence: CASSTLMTGPHEQYF. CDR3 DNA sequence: TGTGCCAGTAGTACCCTTATGACAGGGCCCCACGAGCAGTACTTC.

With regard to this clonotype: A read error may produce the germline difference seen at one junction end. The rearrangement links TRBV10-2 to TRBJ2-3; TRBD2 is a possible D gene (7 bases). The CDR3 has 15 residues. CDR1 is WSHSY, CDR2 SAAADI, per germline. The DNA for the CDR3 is TGCGCAAGCAGTGTTAATGGGGGGGCGGGAAATACGCAGTATTTT. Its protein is CASSVNGGAGNTQYF.

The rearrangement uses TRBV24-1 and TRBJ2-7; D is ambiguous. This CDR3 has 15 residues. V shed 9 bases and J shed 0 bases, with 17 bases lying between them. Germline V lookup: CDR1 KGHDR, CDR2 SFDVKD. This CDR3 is CATSSEPNSSYEQYF. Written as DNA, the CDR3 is TGTGCCACCTCATCCGAACCAAATAGCTCCTACGAGCAGTACTTC.

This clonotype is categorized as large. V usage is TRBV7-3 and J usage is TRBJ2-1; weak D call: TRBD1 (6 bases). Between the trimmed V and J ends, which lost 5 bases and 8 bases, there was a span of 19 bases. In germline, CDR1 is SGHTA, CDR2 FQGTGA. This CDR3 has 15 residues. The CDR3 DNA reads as TGTGCCAGCAGCACCCCGGGTGGCAGACAGGATGAGCAGTTCTTC. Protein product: CASSTPGGRQDEQFF.

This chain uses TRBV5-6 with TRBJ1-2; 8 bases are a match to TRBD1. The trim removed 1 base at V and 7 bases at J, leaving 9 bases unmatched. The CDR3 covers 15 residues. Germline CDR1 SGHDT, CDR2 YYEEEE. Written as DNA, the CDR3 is TGTGCCAGCAGCTTGTCAGGGGGCGCTTACATTGGCTACACCTTC. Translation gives CASSLSGGAYIGYTF.

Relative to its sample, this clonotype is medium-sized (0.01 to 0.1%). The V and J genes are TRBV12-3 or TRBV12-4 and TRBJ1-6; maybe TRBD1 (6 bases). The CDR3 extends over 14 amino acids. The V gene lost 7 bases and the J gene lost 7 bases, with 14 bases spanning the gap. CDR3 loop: CASTLGQSNSPLHF. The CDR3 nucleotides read TGTGCCAGCACCCTCGGACAGTCCAATTCACCCCTCCACTTT.

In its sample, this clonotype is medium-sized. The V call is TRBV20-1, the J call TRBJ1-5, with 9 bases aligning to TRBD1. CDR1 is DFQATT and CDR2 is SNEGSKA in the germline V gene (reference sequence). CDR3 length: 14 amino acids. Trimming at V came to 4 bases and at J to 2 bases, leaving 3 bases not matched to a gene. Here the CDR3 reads CSATRDRGNQPQHF. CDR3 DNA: TGCAGTGCTACCCGGGACAGGGGCAATCAGCCCCAGCATTTT.

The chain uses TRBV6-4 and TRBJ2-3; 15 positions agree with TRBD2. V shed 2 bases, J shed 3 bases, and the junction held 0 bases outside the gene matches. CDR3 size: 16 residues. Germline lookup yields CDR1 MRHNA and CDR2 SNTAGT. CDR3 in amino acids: CASSDGTSGGTDTQYF. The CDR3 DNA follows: TGTGCCAGCAGTGACGGGACTAGCGGGGGGACAGATACGCAGTATTTT.

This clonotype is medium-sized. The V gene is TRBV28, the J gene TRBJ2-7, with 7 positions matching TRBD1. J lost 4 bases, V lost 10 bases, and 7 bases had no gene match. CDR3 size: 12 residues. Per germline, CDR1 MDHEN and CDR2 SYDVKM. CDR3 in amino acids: CATRQGPYEQYF. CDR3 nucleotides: TGTGCCACCCGACAGGGCCCTTACGAGCAGTACTTC.

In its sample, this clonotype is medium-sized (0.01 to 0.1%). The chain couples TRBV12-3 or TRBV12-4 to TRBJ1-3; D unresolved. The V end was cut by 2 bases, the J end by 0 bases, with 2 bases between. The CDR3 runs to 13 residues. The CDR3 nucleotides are TGTGCCAGCAGTTTAAGCTCTGGAAACACCATATATTTT. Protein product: CASSLSSGNTIYF.

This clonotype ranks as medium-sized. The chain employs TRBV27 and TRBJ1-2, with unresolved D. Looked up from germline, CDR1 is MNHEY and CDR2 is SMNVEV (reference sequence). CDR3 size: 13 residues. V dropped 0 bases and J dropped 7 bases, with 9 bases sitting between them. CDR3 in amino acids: CASSLSATGGYTF. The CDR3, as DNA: TGTGCCAGCAGTTTATCCGCCACTGGTGGCTACACCTTC.

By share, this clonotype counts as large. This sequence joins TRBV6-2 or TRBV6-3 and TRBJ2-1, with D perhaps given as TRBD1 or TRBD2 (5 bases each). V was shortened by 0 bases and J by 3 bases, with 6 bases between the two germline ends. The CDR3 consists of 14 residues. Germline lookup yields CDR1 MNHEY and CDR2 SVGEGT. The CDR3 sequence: CASSYSGDYNEQFF. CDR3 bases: TGTGCCAGCAGTTACTCGGGGGACTACAATGAGCAGTTCTTC.

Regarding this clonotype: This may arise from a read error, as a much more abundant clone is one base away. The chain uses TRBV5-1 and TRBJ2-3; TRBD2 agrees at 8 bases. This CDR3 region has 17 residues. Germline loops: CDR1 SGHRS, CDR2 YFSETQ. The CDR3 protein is CSSSIPGTSQVGDTQYF. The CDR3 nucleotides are TGCTCCAGCAGTATCCCCGGGACTAGTCAGGTAGGAGATACGCAGTATTTT.

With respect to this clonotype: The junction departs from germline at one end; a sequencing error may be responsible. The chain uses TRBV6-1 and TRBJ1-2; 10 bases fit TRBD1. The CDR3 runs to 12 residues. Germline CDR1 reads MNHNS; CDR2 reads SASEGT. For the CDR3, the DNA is TGTGCCAGCAGTGTCACCGGGACAGGGGCCCACTTC. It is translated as CASSVTGTGAHF.

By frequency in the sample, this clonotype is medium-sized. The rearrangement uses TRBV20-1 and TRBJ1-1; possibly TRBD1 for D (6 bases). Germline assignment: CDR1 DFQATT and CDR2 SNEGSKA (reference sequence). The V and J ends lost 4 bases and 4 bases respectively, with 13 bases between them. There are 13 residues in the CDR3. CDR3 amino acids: CSATGTFGTEAFF. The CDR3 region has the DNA TGCAGTGCTACAGGGACATTCGGCACTGAAGCTTTCTTT.

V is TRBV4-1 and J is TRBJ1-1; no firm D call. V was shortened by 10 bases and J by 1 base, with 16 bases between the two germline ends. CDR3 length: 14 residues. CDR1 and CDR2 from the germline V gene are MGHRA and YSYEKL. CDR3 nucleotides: TGCGCCACCCGAGCACCGCTCAAGAACACTGAAGCTTTCTTT. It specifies CATRAPLKNTEAFF.

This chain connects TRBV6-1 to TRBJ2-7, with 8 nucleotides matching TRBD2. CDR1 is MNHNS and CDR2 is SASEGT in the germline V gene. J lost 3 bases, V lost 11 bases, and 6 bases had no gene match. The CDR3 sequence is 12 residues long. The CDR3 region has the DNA TGTGCCCCTCAGGGACTAGGCTACGAGCAGTACTTC. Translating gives CAPQGLGYEQYF.

Written as DNA, the CDR3 is TGCAGCGTTGTTAGGGGCGACTATGGCTACACCTTC. As protein: CSVVRGDYGYTF. The rearrangement uses TRBV29-1 and TRBJ1-2; TRBD1 might be the D (5 bases). CDR3 size: 12 residues. Trimming took off 4 bases at V and 3 bases at J, with 9 bases between the two ends. Germline CDR1 SQVTM, CDR2 ANQGSEA.

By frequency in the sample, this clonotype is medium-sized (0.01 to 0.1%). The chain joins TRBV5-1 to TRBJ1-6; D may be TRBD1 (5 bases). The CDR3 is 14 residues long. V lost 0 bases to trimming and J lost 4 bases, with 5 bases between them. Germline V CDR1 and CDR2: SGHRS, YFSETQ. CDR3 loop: CASSLGQYNSPLHF. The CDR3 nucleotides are TGCGCCAGCAGCTTGGGACAGTATAATTCACCCCTCCACTTT.

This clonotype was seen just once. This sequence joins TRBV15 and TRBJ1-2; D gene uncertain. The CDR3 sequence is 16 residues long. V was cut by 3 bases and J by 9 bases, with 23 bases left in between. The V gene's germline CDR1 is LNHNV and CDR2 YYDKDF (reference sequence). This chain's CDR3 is CATSRGRLSGQGSYTF. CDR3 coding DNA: TGTGCCACCAGCAGGGGAAGATTATCGGGCCAAGGCAGCTACACCTTC.

In DNA, the CDR3 is TGTGCCAGCAGCTTAACAGGTGACGAGCAGTACTTC. Translation gives CASSLTGDEQYF. This sequence joins TRBV7-9 and TRBJ2-7, with D possibly being TRBD1 (5 bases). This CDR3 is built from 12 residues. The V gene's germline CDR1 is SEHNR and CDR2 FQNEAQ (reference sequence). The V gene lost 2 bases and the J gene lost 5 bases, with 7 bases spanning the gap. Together with reference TRBV7-9 and TRBJ2-7, the CDR3 gives the full variable domain: DTGVSQNPRHKITKRGQNVTFRCDPISEHNRLYWYRQTLGQGPEFLTYFQNEAQLEKSRLLSDRFSAERPKGSFSTLEIQRTEQGDSAMYLCASSLTGDEQYFGPGTRLTVT.

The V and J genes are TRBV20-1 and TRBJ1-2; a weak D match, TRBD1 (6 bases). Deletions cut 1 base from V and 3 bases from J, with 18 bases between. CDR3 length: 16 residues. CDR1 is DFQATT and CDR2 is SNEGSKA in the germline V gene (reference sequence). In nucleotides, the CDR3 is TGCAGTGCTAGAGTTGAGACAGGCCATACCCACTATGGCTACACCTTC. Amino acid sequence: CSARVETGHTHYGYTF.

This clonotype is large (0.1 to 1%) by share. DNA of the CDR3: TGTGCCAGCAGCCCACTAGCGGGACCCACAGATACGCAGTATTTT. Protein sequence: CASSPLAGPTDTQYF. The chain couples TRBV9 to TRBJ2-3; 10 bases line up with TRBD2. The CDR3 sequence is 15 residues long. Per germline, CDR1 SGDLS and CDR2 YYNGEE. V was clipped by 4 bases and J by 2 bases; unmatched bases: 4. The full variable domain, its missing parts supplied by reference TRBV9 and TRBJ2-3, is DSGVTQTPKHLITATGQRVTLRCSPRSGDLSVYWYQQSLDQGLQFLIQYYNGEERAKGNILERFSAQQFPDLHSELNLSSLELGDSALYFCASSPLAGPTDTQYFGPGTRLTVL.

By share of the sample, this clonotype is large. The CDR3 coding sequence is TGTGCCAGCAGCTTGGGACTCTCTGGAAACACCATATATTTT. Translated, it gives CASSLGLSGNTIYF. The chain combines TRBV7-6 with TRBJ1-3; D perhaps matches TRBD1 (5 bases). V was pared by 3 bases and J by 0 bases, with 6 bases between. Germline CDR1 and CDR2: SGHVS and FNYEAQ. This CDR3 is 14 amino acids long.

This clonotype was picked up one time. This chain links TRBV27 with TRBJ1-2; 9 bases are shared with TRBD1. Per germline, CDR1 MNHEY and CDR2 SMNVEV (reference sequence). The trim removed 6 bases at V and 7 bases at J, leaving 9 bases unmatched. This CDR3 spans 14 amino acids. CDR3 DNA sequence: TGTGCCAGCAGCCTGACAGGGGGGGGAGGTGGCTACACCTTC. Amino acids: CASSLTGGGGGYTF.

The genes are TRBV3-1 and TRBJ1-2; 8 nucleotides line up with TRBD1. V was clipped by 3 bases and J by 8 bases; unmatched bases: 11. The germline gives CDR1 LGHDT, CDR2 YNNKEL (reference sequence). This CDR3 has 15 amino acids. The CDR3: CASSHVNAGGEGYTF. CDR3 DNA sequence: TGTGCCAGCAGCCATGTTAATGCAGGGGGCGAAGGCTACACCTTC.

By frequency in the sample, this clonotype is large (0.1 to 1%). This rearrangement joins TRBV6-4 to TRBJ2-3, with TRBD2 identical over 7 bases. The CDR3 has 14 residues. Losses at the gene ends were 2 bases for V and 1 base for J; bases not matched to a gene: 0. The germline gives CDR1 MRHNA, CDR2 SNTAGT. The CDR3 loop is CASSDRGGTDTQYF. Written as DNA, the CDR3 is TGTGCCAGCAGTGACCGGGGGGGCACAGATACGCAGTATTTT.

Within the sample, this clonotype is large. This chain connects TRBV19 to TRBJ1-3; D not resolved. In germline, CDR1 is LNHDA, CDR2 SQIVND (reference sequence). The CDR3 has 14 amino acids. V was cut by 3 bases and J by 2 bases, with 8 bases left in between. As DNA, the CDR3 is TGTGCCAGTAGTATCGCGTTGGCTGGAAACACCATATATTTT. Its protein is CASSIALAGNTIYF.

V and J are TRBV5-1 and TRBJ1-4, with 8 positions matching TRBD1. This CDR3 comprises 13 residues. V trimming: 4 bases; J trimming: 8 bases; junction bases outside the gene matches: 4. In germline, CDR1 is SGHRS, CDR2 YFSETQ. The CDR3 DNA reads TGCGCCAGCAGCGACAGGGGAGGGGAAAAACTGTTTTTT. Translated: CASSDRGGEKLFF. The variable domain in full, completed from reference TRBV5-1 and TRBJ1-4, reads KAGVTQTPRYLIKTRGQQVTLSCSPISGHRSVSWYQQTPGQGLQFLFEYFSETQRNKGNFPGRFSGRQFSNSRSEMNVSTLELGDSALYLCASSDRGGEKLFFGSGTQLSVL.

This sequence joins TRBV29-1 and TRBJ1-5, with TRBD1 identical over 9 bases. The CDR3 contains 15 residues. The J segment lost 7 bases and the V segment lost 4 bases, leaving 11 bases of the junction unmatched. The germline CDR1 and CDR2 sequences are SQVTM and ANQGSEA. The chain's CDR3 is CSVGGQGPGGQPQHF. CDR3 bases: TGCAGCGTTGGGGGACAGGGACCAGGGGGACAGCCCCAGCATTTT.

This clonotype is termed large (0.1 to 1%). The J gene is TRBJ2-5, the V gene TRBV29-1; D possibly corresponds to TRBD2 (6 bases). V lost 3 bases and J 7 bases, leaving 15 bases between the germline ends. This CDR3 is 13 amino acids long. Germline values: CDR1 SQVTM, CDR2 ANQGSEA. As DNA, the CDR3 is TGCAGCGTTGAGGATGACTCCGGGGGGACCCAGTACTTC. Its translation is CSVEDDSGGTQYF.